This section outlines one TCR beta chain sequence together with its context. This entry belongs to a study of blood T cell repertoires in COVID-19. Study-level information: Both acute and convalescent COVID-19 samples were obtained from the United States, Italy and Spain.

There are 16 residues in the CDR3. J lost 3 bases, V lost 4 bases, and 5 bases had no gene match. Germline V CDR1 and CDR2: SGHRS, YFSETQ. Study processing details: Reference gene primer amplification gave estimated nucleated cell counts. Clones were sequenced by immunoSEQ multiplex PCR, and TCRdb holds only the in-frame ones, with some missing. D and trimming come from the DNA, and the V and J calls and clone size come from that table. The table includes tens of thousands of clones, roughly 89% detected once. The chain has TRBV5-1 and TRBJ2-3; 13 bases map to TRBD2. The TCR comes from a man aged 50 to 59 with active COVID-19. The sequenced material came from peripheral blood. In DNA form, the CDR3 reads TGCGCCAGCAGCGAGGGACTAGCGGGGACAACAGATACGCAGTATTTT. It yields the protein CASSEGLAGTTDTQYF.